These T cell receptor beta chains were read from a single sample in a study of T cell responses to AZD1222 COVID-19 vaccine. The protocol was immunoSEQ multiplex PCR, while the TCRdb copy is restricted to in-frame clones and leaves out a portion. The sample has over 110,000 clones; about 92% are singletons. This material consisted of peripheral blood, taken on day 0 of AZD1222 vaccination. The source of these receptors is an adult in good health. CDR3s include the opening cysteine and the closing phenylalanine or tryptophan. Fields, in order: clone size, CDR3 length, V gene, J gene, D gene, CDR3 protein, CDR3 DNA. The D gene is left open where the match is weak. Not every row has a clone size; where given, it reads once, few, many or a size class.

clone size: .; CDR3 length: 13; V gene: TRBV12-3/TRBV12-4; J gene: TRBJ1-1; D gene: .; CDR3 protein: CASTPVGQTEAFF; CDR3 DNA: TGTGCCAGCACCCCGGTGGGCCAGACTGAAGCTTTCTTT
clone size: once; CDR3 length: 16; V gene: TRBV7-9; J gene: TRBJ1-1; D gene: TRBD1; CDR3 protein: CASSWGGAGGSTEAFF; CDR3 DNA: TGTGCCAGCAGCTGGGGCGGGGCAGGGGGTTCTACTGAAGCTTTCTTT
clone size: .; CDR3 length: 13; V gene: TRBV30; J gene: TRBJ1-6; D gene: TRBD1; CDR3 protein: CAWGNRGPSPLHF; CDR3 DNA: TGTGCCTGGGGAAACAGGGGCCCCTCACCCCTCCACTTT
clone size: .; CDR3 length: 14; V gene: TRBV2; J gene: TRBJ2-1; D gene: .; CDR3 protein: CASSPRGPYNEQFF; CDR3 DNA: TGTGCCAGCAGCCCCAGGGGCCCCTACAATGAGCAGTTCTTC
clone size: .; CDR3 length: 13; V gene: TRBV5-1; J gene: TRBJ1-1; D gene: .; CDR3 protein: CASSLDDNTGAFF; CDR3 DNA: TGCGCCAGCAGCTTGGACGATAACACTGGAGCTTTCTTT
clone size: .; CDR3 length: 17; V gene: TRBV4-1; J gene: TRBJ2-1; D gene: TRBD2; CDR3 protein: CASSQGSSGGRGIEQFF; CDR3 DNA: TGCGCCAGCAGCCAAGGAAGTAGCGGGGGGCGGGGAATTGAGCAGTTCTTC
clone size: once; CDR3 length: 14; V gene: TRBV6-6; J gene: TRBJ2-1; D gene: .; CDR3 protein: CASSYGSGGYEQFF; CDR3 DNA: TGTGCCAGCAGTTATGGTTCCGGGGGCTATGAGCAGTTCTTC
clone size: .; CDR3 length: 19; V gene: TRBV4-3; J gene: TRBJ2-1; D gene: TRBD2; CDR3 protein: CASSLALAGGLSSYNEQFF; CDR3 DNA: TGCGCCAGCAGCCTCGCACTAGCGGGAGGGCTGAGCTCCTACAATGAGCAGTTCTTC
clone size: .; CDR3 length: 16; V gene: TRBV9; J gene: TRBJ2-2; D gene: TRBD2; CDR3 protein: CASSPTSGANTGELFF; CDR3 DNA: TGTGCCAGCAGCCCGACTAGCGGAGCGAACACCGGGGAGCTGTTTTTT
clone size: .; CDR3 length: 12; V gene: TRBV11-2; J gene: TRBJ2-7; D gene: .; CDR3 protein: CASSRTDYEQYF; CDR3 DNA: TGTGCCAGCAGCCGGACAGATTACGAGCAGTACTTC
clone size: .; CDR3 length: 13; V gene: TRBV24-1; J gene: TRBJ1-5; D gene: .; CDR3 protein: CATKDRRNQPQHF; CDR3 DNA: TGTGCCACCAAGGACCGACGCAATCAGCCCCAGCATTTT
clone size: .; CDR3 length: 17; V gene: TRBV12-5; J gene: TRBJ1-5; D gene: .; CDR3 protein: CASGLGSTNQENQPQHF; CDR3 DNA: TGTGCTAGTGGTTTGGGGTCCACGAACCAAGAGAATCAGCCCCAGCATTTT
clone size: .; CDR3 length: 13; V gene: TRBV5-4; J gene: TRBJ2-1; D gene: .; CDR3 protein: CASGSLGRDEQFF; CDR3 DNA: TGTGCCAGCGGGAGCCTCGGACGCGATGAGCAGTTCTTC
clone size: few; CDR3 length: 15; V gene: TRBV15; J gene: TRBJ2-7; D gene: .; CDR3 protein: CATSRDRDRTYEQYF; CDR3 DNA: TGTGCCACCAGCAGAGATCGCGACAGAACTTACGAGCAGTACTTC
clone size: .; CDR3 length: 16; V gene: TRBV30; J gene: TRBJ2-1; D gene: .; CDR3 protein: CAWSPGGPGSYNEQFF; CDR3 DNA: TGTGCCTGGAGTCCCGGGGGCCCGGGCTCCTACAATGAGCAGTTCTTC
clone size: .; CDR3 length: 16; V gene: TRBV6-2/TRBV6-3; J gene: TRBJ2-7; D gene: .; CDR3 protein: CASSGTTSLNSYEQYF; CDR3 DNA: TGTGCCAGCAGTGGAACGACTAGTCTGAACTCCTACGAGCAGTACTTC
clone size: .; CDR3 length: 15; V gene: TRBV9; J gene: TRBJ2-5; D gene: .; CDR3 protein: CASSVGMGTRETQYF; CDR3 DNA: TGTGCCAGCAGCGTAGGTATGGGGACCCGCGAGACCCAGTACTTC
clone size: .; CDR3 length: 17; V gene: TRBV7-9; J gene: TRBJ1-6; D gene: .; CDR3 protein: CASSLEGSLRNNSPLHF; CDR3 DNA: TGTGCCAGCAGCTTAGAGGGATCCCTTAGGAATAATTCACCCCTCCACTTT
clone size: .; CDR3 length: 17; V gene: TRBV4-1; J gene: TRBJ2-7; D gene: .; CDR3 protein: CASSLRQTTSGVYEQYF; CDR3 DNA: TGCGCCAGCAGCCTTCGGCAAACCACCTCCGGGGTCTACGAGCAGTACTTC
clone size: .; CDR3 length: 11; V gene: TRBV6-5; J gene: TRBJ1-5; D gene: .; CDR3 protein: CASGWNQPQHF; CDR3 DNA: TGTGCCAGCGGGTGGAATCAGCCCCAGCATTTT
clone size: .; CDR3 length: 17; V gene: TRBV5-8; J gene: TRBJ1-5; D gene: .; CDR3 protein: CASSFERRGAGEGTQHF; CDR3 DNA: TGTGCCAGCAGCTTCGAGAGACGTGGAGCAGGCGAAGGGACCCAGCATTTT
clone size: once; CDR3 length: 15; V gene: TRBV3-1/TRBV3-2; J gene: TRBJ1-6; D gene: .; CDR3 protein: CASSQGQGINSPLHF; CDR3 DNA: TGTGCCAGCAGCCAAGGCCAGGGCATCAATTCACCCCTCCACTTT